Below are 9 T cell receptor beta chains sequenced from a single sample in a study of response to subunit inactivated influenza vaccine. One entry per CDR3 protein results from TCRdb running MiXCR on the RT-PCR reads. Of about 570,000 distinct CDR3 sequences listed, 11% are singletons. The data also belong to a second study, concerning T cells expressing NK-cell markers. That report adds: With UMIs, 5'RACE template switching was used to make TCR beta cDNA.

Here the sequenced sample was PBMCs from blood, taken on the day of vaccination. The receptors were sampled from a man aged 45-60 years who received an inactivated influenza vaccine.

The gene calls are TRBV4-3 and TRBJ2-2; the match to TRBD2 covers 8 bases. Germline V gene lookup returns CDR1 LGHNA and CDR2 YSLEER. The CDR3 is 20 amino acids. The V and J ends lost 4 bases and 0 bases, in that order; junction bases with no gene match: 16. The DNA for the CDR3 is TGCGCCAGCAGCCGAACAGGTGGACTAGCCACACACACGAACACCGGGGAGCTGTTTTTT. Translation: CASSRTGGLATHTNTGELFF.

This clonotype was seen many times. This chain links TRBV12-3 or TRBV12-4 with TRBJ2-7; 8 bases are a match to TRBD2. This CDR3 comprises 14 residues. J gave up 2 bases and V 3 bases, and 3 bases lay outside the gene matches. CDR3 residues: CASSLSGGPYEQYF. The CDR3 DNA is TGTGCCAGCAGTTTGTCGGGGGGGCCCTACGAGCAGTACTTC.

This clonotype was picked up a small number of times. The chain joins TRBV7-6 to TRBJ2-2; D is possibly TRBD2 (5 bases). Trimming left V 2 bases short and J 3 bases short, with 13 bases between. Germline loops: CDR1 SGHVS, CDR2 FNYEAQ. The CDR3 is 16 amino acids. The CDR3 loop is CASSLSSGFDTGELFF. The CDR3 DNA sequence: TGTGCCAGCAGCTTATCGTCGGGGTTCGACACCGGGGAGCTGTTTTTT.

There are a few counts of this clonotype. The chain links TRBV7-8 to TRBJ2-2; no reliable D call. The CDR3 is 17 amino acids. Trimming removed 2 bases from V and 0 bases from J, with 13 bases in between. CDR1 SGHVS and CDR2 FQNEAQ come from the germline V gene. This CDR3 is CASSLKIQRANTGELFF. The CDR3 coding sequence is TGTGCCAGCAGCTTAAAGATACAGAGAGCGAACACCGGGGAGCTGTTTTTT.

The CDR3 protein is CASSSLWEYNEQFF. CDR3 sequence (DNA): TGTGCCAGCAGTAGTTTATGGGAGTACAATGAGCAGTTCTTC. V gene TRBV7-9 combines with J gene TRBJ2-1, with D perhaps TRBD2 (5 bases). The ends were cut back, 6 bases at V and 4 bases at J, with 13 bases in the middle. CDR3 length equals 14 residues. CDR1 and CDR2 (germline): SEHNR, FQNEAQ (reference sequence). The full variable domain, in which reference TRBV7-9 and TRBJ2-1 provide the parts outside the CDR3, is DTGVSQNPRHKITKRGQNVTFRCDPISEHNRLYWYRQTLGQGPEFLTYFQNEAQLEKSRLLSDRFSAERPKGSFSTLEIQRTEQGDSAMYLCASSSLWEYNEQFFGPGTRLTVL.

This clonotype occurred a few times. The CDR3 region is CASSLSTVQETQYF. CDR3 coding DNA: TGCGCCAGCAGCTTAAGTACAGTACAAGAGACCCAGTACTTC. This chain connects TRBV5-1 to TRBJ2-5; D not resolved. V was clipped by 2 bases and J by 2 bases, with 10 bases between them. Looked up from germline, CDR1 is SGHRS and CDR2 is YFSETQ. CDR3 size: 14 residues.

This clonotype was picked up a small number of times. V and J are TRBV7-9 and TRBJ2-3, with D possibly TRBD2 on 5 matching bases. This CDR3 region has 17 residues. The germline V and J ends were trimmed by 1 base and 1 base, with 15 bases remaining between them. Germline loops: CDR1 SEHNR, CDR2 FQNEAQ (reference sequence). CDR3 protein: CASSLDQRGGGTDTQYF. CDR3 sequence (DNA): TGTGCCAGCAGCTTAGATCAGCGAGGAGGAGGCACAGATACGCAGTATTTT.

The sample holds many counts of this clonotype. The V and J genes are TRBV27 and TRBJ1-4; 9 bases are shared with TRBD1. V was clipped by 8 bases and J by 7 bases; unmatched bases: 11. CDR1 MNHEY and CDR2 SMNVEV come from the germline V gene (reference sequence). This CDR3 has 15 amino acids. CDR3 loop: CASSAPGQGSEKLFF. Here the CDR3 DNA reads TGTGCCAGCTCAGCCCCGGGACAGGGATCTGAAAAACTGTTTTTT.

This clonotype was observed a handful of times. The chain recombines TRBV2 with TRBJ2-7; TRBD1 or TRBD2 may be the D gene (5 bases each). The V end was cut by 9 bases, the J end by 1 base, with 22 bases between. This CDR3 contains 16 residues. Germline-derived CDR1 and CDR2 are SNHLY and FYNNEI. The CDR3 bases are TGTGCCAGTGTTGGTATGGTCAGGGACGGGTCCTACGAGCAGTACTTC. Its translation: CASVGMVRDGSYEQYF. The variable domain in full, with the rest retrieved from reference TRBV2 and TRBJ2-7, is EPEVTQTPSHQVTQMGQEVILRCVPISNHLYFYWYRQILGQKVEFLVSFYNNEISEKSEIFDDQFSVERPDGSNFTLKIRSTKLEDSAMYFCASVGMVRDGSYEQYFGPGTRLTVT.